These 26 T cell receptor beta chains were all obtained from the same sample, sequenced in a study of blood T cell repertoires in COVID-19. Profiled with immunoSEQ multiplex PCR; TCRdb holds only in-frame clones, not every one. The sample lists fewer than 50,000 clones, 86% occurring once. Sequencing was carried out using peripheral blood. The receptors here all came from a human donor in a cohort sampled during active COVID-19.

The chain uses TRBV19 and TRBJ1-1; D possibly corresponds to TRBD1 (5 bases). CDR1 is LNHDA, CDR2 SQIVND, per germline (reference sequence). Between the trimmed V and J ends, which lost 6 bases and 8 bases, there was a span of 16 bases. This CDR3 has 13 amino acids. DNA for the CDR3: TGTGCCAGTAGAGGAAAGGGGACTATAGAAGCTTTCTTT. Protein sequence: CASRGKGTIEAFF.

The V call is TRBV18, the J call TRBJ1-5, with 9 bases aligning to TRBD1. The V gene's germline CDR1 is KGHSH and CDR2 LQKENI. CDR3 length: 18 amino acids. V was pared by 1 base and J by 2 bases, with 9 bases of the junction left unmatched. In DNA, the CDR3 is TGTGCCAGCTCACCACGCGGACAGGGGTTAGGAGGCAATCAGCCCCAGCATTTT. Translating it yields CASSPRGQGLGGNQPQHF. Looking up the rest from reference TRBV18 and TRBJ1-5 gives the full variable domain: NAGVMQNPRHLVRRRGQEARLRCSPMKGHSHVYWYRQLPEEGLKFMVYLQKENIIDESGMPKERFSAEFPKEGPSILRIQQVVRGDSAAYFCASSPRGQGLGGNQPQHFGDGTRLSIL.

The chain links TRBV29-1 to TRBJ2-2; D remains unclear. Trimming removed 1 base at V and 4 bases at J, with 16 bases between. The CDR3 has 16 residues. Germline CDR1 SQVTM, CDR2 ANQGSEA. The CDR3 here is CSVEAAGAGVTGELFF. CDR3 coding DNA: TGCAGCGTTGAAGCAGCAGGCGCAGGCGTCACCGGGGAGCTGTTTTTT.

This clone was seen more than once but under ten times. In DNA form, the CDR3 reads TGTGCCAGCAGCCAAGGTGGAGGCTCTGGAAACACCATATATTTT. Encoded protein: CASSQGGGSGNTIYF. The J gene is TRBJ1-3, the V gene TRBV3-1 (or the pseudogene TRBV3-2); D ambiguous. This CDR3 has 15 amino acids. Looked up from germline, CDR1 is LGHDT and CDR2 is YNNKEL (reference sequence). Trimming cost V 1 base and J 0 bases, with 7 bases left between them.

This clone occurred a few times. CDR3 loop: CASSPGQGRSPLHF. The CDR3 DNA follows: TGTGCCAGCAGCCCGGGACAGGGAAGGTCACCCCTCCACTTT. The rearrangement links TRBV5-6 to TRBJ1-6; 9 nucleotides match TRBD1. Germline V gene lookup returns CDR1 SGHDT and CDR2 YYEEEE. The length of the CDR3 is 14 residues. J lost 10 bases, V lost 4 bases, and 6 bases had no gene match.

The V call is TRBV4-3, the J call TRBJ2-3; possible D gene TRBD1, 7 bases. CDR1 is LGHNA and CDR2 is YSLEER in the germline V gene. The CDR3 is 16 amino acids. The germline V and J ends were trimmed by 4 bases and 1 base, with 15 bases remaining between them. CDR3 in DNA: TGCGCCAGCAGCCTCTCGTTCAGGGGGGGCACAGATACGCAGTATTTT. As protein: CASSLSFRGGTDTQYF.

The chain's CDR3 is CASSLVAGGHNEQFF. The CDR3 bases are TGTGCCAGCAGCTTAGTTGCGGGAGGGCACAATGAGCAGTTCTTC. The chain employs TRBV7-6 and TRBJ2-1; 9 positions agree with TRBD2. V shed 1 base and J 5 bases; nucleotides not matched to a gene: 3. Germline V gives CDR1 SGHVS, CDR2 FNYEAQ. The CDR3 is 15 amino acids.

This chain joins TRBV19 and TRBJ2-2, with D unresolved. Germline CDR1 LNHDA, CDR2 SQIVND (reference sequence). The CDR3 consists of 16 residues. Trimming removed 3 bases at V and 6 bases at J, with 17 bases between. The CDR3 spells CASSIVSGTYAGELFF. DNA for the CDR3: TGTGCCAGTAGTATTGTGTCGGGTACATACGCCGGGGAGCTGTTTTTT.

The genes are TRBV19 and TRBJ2-7; D ambiguous. Germline CDR1 reads LNHDA; CDR2 reads SQIVND (reference sequence). V was pared by 3 bases and J by 1 base, with 7 bases between. The length of the CDR3 is 13 residues. This CDR3 is CASSMAGSYEQYF. CDR3 DNA: TGTGCCAGTAGTATGGCAGGATCCTACGAGCAGTACTTC.

This sequence joins TRBV6-4 and TRBJ2-7; 8 bases line up with TRBD1. V lost 7 bases and J lost 5; bases outside the gene matches: 13. The CDR3 length is 15 residues. Germline assignment: CDR1 MRHNA and CDR2 SNTAGT. Here the CDR3 reads CASIIRARGLDEQYF. CDR3 coding DNA: TGTGCCAGCATAATAAGGGCCAGGGGGCTGGACGAGCAGTACTTC.

The rearrangement joins TRBV7-9 to TRBJ2-5; D unresolved. The V end was cut by 5 bases, the J end by 9 bases, with 13 bases between. The CDR3 totals 12 residues. Germline CDR1 SEHNR, CDR2 FQNEAQ (reference sequence). This CDR3 is CASSPASVAQYF. CDR3 nucleotides: TGTGCCAGCAGCCCCGCGTCGGTGGCCCAGTACTTC.

This clone was found once. CDR3 sequence (DNA): TGTGCCAGCAGCTTAGTGACTAGCGGGGGGCAAGAGACCCAGTACTTC. This gives the protein CASSLVTSGGQETQYF. V and J are TRBV11-2 and TRBJ2-5, with 13 bases aligning to TRBD2. Per the germline V gene, CDR1 is SGHAT and CDR2 is FQNNGV. The CDR3 has 16 residues. The V and J ends lost 1 base and 2 bases, in that order; junction bases with no gene match: 1. The whole variable domain, filled in from reference TRBV11-2 and TRBJ2-5, reads EAGVAQSPRYKIIEKRQSVAFWCNPISGHATLYWYQQILGQGPKLLIQFQNNGVVDDSQLPKDRFSAERLKGVDSTLKIQPAKLEDSAVYLCASSLVTSGGQETQYFGPGTRLLVL.

This CDR3 reads CASSIRLAGGGEQYF. CDR3 bases: TGTGCCAGTAGTATACGGCTAGCGGGAGGTGGAGAGCAGTACTTC. V usage is TRBV19 and J usage is TRBJ2-7; 11 bases line up with TRBD2. J lost 7 bases, V lost 2 bases, and 7 bases had no gene match. The CDR3 runs to 15 residues. Germline V gives CDR1 LNHDA, CDR2 SQIVND (reference sequence).

This chain links TRBV4-2 with TRBJ1-2, with D possibly being TRBD1 (6 bases). The germline gives CDR1 LGHNA, CDR2 YNFKEQ. The CDR3 length is 16 residues. V lost 0 bases and J 2 bases, leaving 13 bases between the germline ends. The CDR3 DNA reads TGTGCCAGCAGCCAAGATTTGCGACAGGAGAACTATGGCTACACCTTC. Its translation: CASSQDLRQENYGYTF.

CDR3 coding DNA: TGTGCCAGCAGTTCCTCAGGGCCCCCGAACACCGGGGAGCTGTTTTTT. Encoded protein: CASSSSGPPNTGELFF. The chain employs TRBV6-4 and TRBJ2-2; maybe TRBD1 (5 bases). In germline, CDR1 is MRHNA, CDR2 SNTAGT. This CDR3 region has 16 residues. V lost 5 bases and J lost 0, with 13 bases in between.

The chain combines TRBV5-1 with TRBJ1-1, with a possible D match to TRBD1 (6 bases). This CDR3 has 14 residues. Germline V gene sequence: CDR1 SGHRS, CDR2 YFSETQ. The V end was cut by 5 bases, the J end by 4 bases, with 15 bases between. CDR3 DNA: TGCGCCAGCAGAACAGGGATAATTACCACTGAAGCTTTCTTT. It specifies CASRTGIITTEAFF.

The V gene is TRBV4-3, the J gene TRBJ1-1; weak D call: TRBD1 (5 bases). The CDR3 consists of 12 residues. Trimming took 6 bases from V and 5 from J, leaving 10 bases between them. The germline CDR1 and CDR2 sequences are LGHNA and YSLEER. CDR3 coding DNA: TGCGCCAGCAGTCGGGGGGAGACTGAAGCTTTCTTT. It specifies CASSRGETEAFF.

V usage is TRBV10-3 and J usage is TRBJ2-1; 8 nucleotides align to TRBD2. The CDR3 loop spans 16 amino acids. Germline V gene lookup returns CDR1 ENHRY and CDR2 SYGVKD. With V trimmed by 6 bases and J by 8 bases, 15 bases remained unmatched. DNA of the CDR3: TGTGCCATCAGCCTCGGGGTAGCGGGGTATTTGGATGAGCAGTTCTTC. It yields the protein CAISLGVAGYLDEQFF.

Only a few counts were recorded for this clone. The chain combines TRBV19 with TRBJ2-1; 9 nucleotides line up with TRBD2. Germline V gives CDR1 LNHDA, CDR2 SQIVND (reference sequence). V lost 3 bases, J lost 7 bases, and 7 bases stayed unmatched. The CDR3 has 15 residues. The DNA of the CDR3 is TGTGCCAGTAGTATTGCAGCGGGAGGTTTGAATGAGCAGTTCTTC. This codes for CASSIAAGGLNEQFF.

This sequence joins TRBV2 and TRBJ2-3; TRBD1 aligns across 7 bases. Germline V gives CDR1 SNHLY, CDR2 FYNNEI. The CDR3 runs to 14 residues. Trimming removed 10 bases from V and 5 bases from J; junction bases left unmatched: 12. DNA of the CDR3: TGTGCCATTGCGTGGACAGGTTCAAGAGATACGCAGTATTTT. It is translated as CAIAWTGSRDTQYF. The full variable domain, its missing parts supplied by reference TRBV2 and TRBJ2-3, is EPEVTQTPSHQVTQMGQEVILRCVPISNHLYFYWYRQILGQKVEFLVSFYNNEISEKSEIFDDQFSVERPDGSNFTLKIRSTKLEDSAMYFCAIAWTGSRDTQYFGPGTRLTVL.

The rearrangement links TRBV10-1 to TRBJ2-4, with 10 bases lining up with TRBD2. The CDR3 spans 17 residues. Per germline, CDR1 WNHNN and CDR2 SYGVQD (reference sequence). Unmatched junction bases numbered 9, after V lost 2 bases and J lost 5 bases. The CDR3 bases are TGCGCCAGCAGTGAGAGTATCCTAGCGGGAGATGAAAACATTCAGTACTTC. This gives the protein CASSESILAGDENIQYF.

The rearrangement links TRBV11-2 to TRBJ2-2, with 12 bases fitting TRBD1. This CDR3 contains 18 residues. Germline loops: CDR1 SGHAT, CDR2 FQNNGV. Losses at the gene ends were 1 base for V and 2 bases for J; bases not matched to a gene: 5. Here the CDR3 DNA reads TGTGCCAGCAGCTTAGTACTCGGGACAGGGGGCAACACCGGGGAGCTGTTTTTT. Translated: CASSLVLGTGGNTGELFF.

This chain links TRBV7-2 with TRBJ2-2; possibly TRBD2 for D (5 bases). Trimming cost V 5 bases and J 4 bases, with 17 bases left between them. This CDR3 spans 16 amino acids. Germline lookup yields CDR1 SGHTA and CDR2 FQGNSA. CDR3 sequence: CASSPRGWSGTGELFF. The CDR3 nucleotides are TGTGCCAGCAGCCCCCGGGGTTGGTCGGGCACCGGGGAGCTGTTTTTT.

CDR3 sequence: CASSRRGLGGSEAFF. CDR3 sequence (DNA): TGTGCCAGCAGTCGCCGTGGGCTGGGAGGCTCTGAAGCTTTCTTT. The V and J genes are TRBV5-6 and TRBJ1-1; unclear D gene. Trimming stripped 5 bases from V and 6 bases from J, with 20 bases between. The CDR3 spans 15 residues. From germline, CDR1 is SGHDT and CDR2 YYEEEE.

V is TRBV20-1 and J is TRBJ2-5; 13 nucleotides line up with TRBD2. The V and J ends lost 3 bases and 3 bases, in that order; junction bases with no gene match: 4. CDR3 size: 15 residues. The germline V gene has CDR1 DFQATT and CDR2 SNEGSKA (reference sequence). The CDR3 DNA is TGCAGTGCTAGTGAAGGGACTAGCGGGGAAGAGACCCAGTACTTC. The encoded protein is CSASEGTSGEETQYF.

This clone was found a few times. This chain joins TRBV10-1 and TRBJ2-7; D ambiguous. This CDR3 region has 10 residues. The germline V and J ends were trimmed by 8 bases and 2 bases, with 4 bases remaining between them. Germline loops: CDR1 WNHNN, CDR2 SYGVQD (reference sequence). CDR3 loop: CASGPYEQYF. The CDR3 nucleotides read TGCGCCAGCGGCCCCTACGAGCAGTACTTC.